The entry below gives a single T cell receptor (beta chain) sequence along with its context. What it recognizes is unknown. The entry originates in a study of cytomegalovirus exposure and HLA in healthy donors. Study details: The same platform was used for the roughly 120 validation repertoires and the roughly 680 first-cohort repertoires, a later analysis reported. Findings of the study overall: The study found most TCR sequences rare, yet found some public TCRs in many donors. With high specificity and sensitivity, the classifier reportedly diagnosed cytomegalovirus status.

The CDR3 has 16 residues. V gave up 5 bases and J gave up 2 bases; unmatched junction bases: 6. CDR1 is SGHAT, CDR2 FQNNGV, per germline. Assay: immunoSEQ multiplex PCR; the TCRdb copy retains only in-frame clones and omits some. The repertoire holds 50,000 to 65,000 clones, with 90% to 97% as singletons. While the first cohort had 600 to 850 subjects, the donors belonged to the separate validation cohort of more than 95 subjects. The V and J genes are TRBV11-2 and TRBJ2-1, with TRBD1 matching 10 bases. Specimen: PBMCs. The clonotype was recovered from a woman younger than 30 in good health and CMV-seronegative. DNA of the CDR3: TGTGCCAGCAGCGTCGGGACAGGGGACCCCTACAATGAGCAGTTCTTC. Its translation is CASSVGTGDPYNEQFF. Looking up the rest from reference TRBV11-2 and TRBJ2-1 gives the full variable domain: EAGVAQSPRYKIIEKRQSVAFWCNPISGHATLYWYQQILGQGPKLLIQFQNNGVVDDSQLPKDRFSAERLKGVDSTLKIQPAKLEDSAVYLCASSVGTGDPYNEQFFGPGTRLTVL.